The following is a TCR beta chain sequence with its context. Time point in this sample: persistent/refractory GD, antithyroid drugs over 5 years with positive TRAb. Extracted RNA from PBMCs served as the source of the TCR library. Enrollment of patients was through an endocrinology department in Xi'an, China. Staff took about 10 milliliters of peripheral blood and put it into EDTA tubes. Construction of the TCR beta libraries employed iRepertoire HTBI primers in conjunction with Arm-PCR of CDR3 regions. TCRdb independently ran MiXCR on the multiplex PCR reads; one entry per CDR3 protein. Of around 450,000 distinct CDR3 sequences listed, under 25% are singletons. This specimen comes from a study of regulatory T cells in long-lasting Graves disease. About the study: Persistent Graves' disease required over 5 years of antithyroid drugs and positive TSH receptor antibodies.

This sample comprised peripheral blood mononuclear cells (PBMCs), obtained when the disease was refractory, from a patient treated with antithyroid drugs. This receptor was obtained from a female donor with Graves disease.

CDR3 sequence reads: CASSSLASEYNEQFF. CDR3 DNA sequence: TGTGCCAGCAGCTCCTTGGCTAGCGAATACAATGAGCAGTTCTTC. This rearrangement joins TRBV7-2 to TRBJ2-1, with a tentative D call TRBD2 (6 bases). The V and J ends lost 4 bases and 4 bases respectively, with 14 bases between them. The CDR3 loop spans 15 amino acids. Germline CDR1 is SGHTA and CDR2 is FQGNSA.